This TCR beta chain came from a study of cytomegalovirus exposure and HLA in healthy donors. As regards this clone: What it binds is not known.

Germline V gene lookup returns CDR1 SGHRS and CDR2 YFSETQ. CDR3 length: 16 residues. Trimming at V came to 1 base and at J to 3 bases, leaving 9 bases not matched to a gene. Amplification used 60 Vbeta primers and 13 Jbeta primers. Repertoires were generated with immunoSEQ multiplex PCR, while TCRdb's copy carries only in-frame clones and drops some. The table includes 70,000 to 85,000 clones, over 55% detected once. Points from the study as a whole: In an earlier analysis, most TCR beta V segments were productive about 87% or about 30% of the time. A later examination showed that TCR association rates differed by HLA locus, with DRB1 most and HLA-C fewest. Versus the approximately 700-donor mean, an Asian-associated ancestry cluster reportedly showed fewer N-insertions in a later analysis.

Sequenced sample: PBMCs. The chain uses TRBV5-1 and TRBJ1-2; TRBD1 aligns across 7 bases. This sequence originates from a man aged 30 to 39 in good health and CMV-seropositive. The CDR3 bases are TGCGCCAGCAGCTTGTCGGCAGGGGGTACTGACTATGGCTACACCTTC. This codes for CASSLSAGGTDYGYTF. The entire variable domain, with the rest obtained from reference TRBV5-1 and TRBJ1-2, is as follows: KAGVTQTPRYLIKTRGQQVTLSCSPISGHRSVSWYQQTPGQGLQFLFEYFSETQRNKGNFPGRFSGRQFSNSRSEMNVSTLELGDSALYLCASSLSAGGTDYGYTFGSGTRLTVV.